The clone carrying this T cell receptor (beta chain) was counted only a few times. These data come from a study of T cell responses to AZD1222 COVID-19 vaccine. CDR3 size: 15 residues. The ends were cut back, 5 bases at V and 1 base at J, with 12 bases in the middle. The germline gives CDR1 SGHAT, CDR2 FQNNGV. Assay used: immunoSEQ multiplex PCR; TCRdb lists only in-frame clones, some missing. This table has 210,000 or so clones, less than 95% appearing once. This clonotype was sampled from an adult who received the MenACWY meningococcal vaccine as a control. Sequencing used peripheral blood, obtained 28 days after the second dose of the MenACWY control vaccine. The genes are TRBV11-2 and TRBJ1-3; D is possibly TRBD1 (6 bases). CDR3 bases: TGTGCCAGCAGCGTGACGCAGGGGTCTGGAAACACCATATATTTT. It is translated as CASSVTQGSGNTIYF.